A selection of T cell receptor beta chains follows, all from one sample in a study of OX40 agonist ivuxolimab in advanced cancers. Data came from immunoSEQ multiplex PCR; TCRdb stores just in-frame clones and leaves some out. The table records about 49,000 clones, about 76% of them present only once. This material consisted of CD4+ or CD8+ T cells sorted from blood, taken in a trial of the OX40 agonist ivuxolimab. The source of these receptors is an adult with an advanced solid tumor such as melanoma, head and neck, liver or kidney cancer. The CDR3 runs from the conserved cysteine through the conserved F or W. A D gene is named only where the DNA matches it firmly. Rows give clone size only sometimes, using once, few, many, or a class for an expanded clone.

CDR3 DNA: TGTGCCAGCAGCCTATGGGCCAATGAAAAACTGTTTTTT
CDR3 protein: CASSLWANEKLFF
CDR3 length: 13
D gene: NA
clone size: NA
V gene: TRBV5-5
J gene: TRBJ1-4

CDR3 DNA: TGTGCCAGCAGTTTTGCCGGGACAGGGATCACCGGGGAGCTGTTTTTT
CDR3 protein: CASSFAGTGITGELFF
CDR3 length: 16
D gene: TRBD1
clone size: NA
V gene: TRBV2
J gene: TRBJ2-2

CDR3 DNA: TGTGCTAGTGGGTATGACAGGGGGTACGAGCAGTACTTC
CDR3 protein: CASGYDRGYEQYF
CDR3 length: 13
D gene: TRBD1
clone size: NA
V gene: TRBV12-5
J gene: TRBJ2-7

CDR3 DNA: TGTGCCAGCAGCTTAACGGGAACCGGGGAGCTGTTTTTT
CDR3 protein: CASSLTGTGELFF
CDR3 length: 13
D gene: NA
clone size: NA
V gene: TRBV11-3
J gene: TRBJ2-2

CDR3 DNA: TGTGCCAGCAGCCAAGAGTGGCAGCTTTCGAACACCGGGGAGCTGTTTTTT
CDR3 protein: CASSQEWQLSNTGELFF
CDR3 length: 17
D gene: NA
clone size: NA
V gene: TRBV4-2
J gene: TRBJ2-2

CDR3 DNA: TGCGCCAGCAGCCCGGAAGGCCTCAATCAGCCCCAGCATTTT
CDR3 protein: CASSPEGLNQPQHF
CDR3 length: 14
D gene: NA
clone size: NA
V gene: TRBV5-1
J gene: TRBJ1-5

CDR3 DNA: TGTGCCAGCAGCTTGGGGGGAAGGGTGGCGAATTCACCCCTCCACTTT
CDR3 protein: CASSLGGRVANSPLHF
CDR3 length: 16
D gene: NA
clone size: once
V gene: TRBV5-4
J gene: TRBJ1-6

CDR3 DNA: TGTGCCAGCAGTGGACCAGGGGGAGAGCAGTACTTC
CDR3 protein: CASSGPGGEQYF
CDR3 length: 12
D gene: TRBD1
clone size: medium-sized
V gene: TRBV28
J gene: TRBJ2-7

CDR3 DNA: TGTGCCAGCAGGCAGGGCCTCTATGGCTACACCTTC
CDR3 protein: CASRQGLYGYTF
CDR3 length: 12
D gene: NA
clone size: few
V gene: TRBV28
J gene: TRBJ1-2

CDR3 DNA: TGTGCCAGCAGTTTCGGGGGATTTAGCAATCAGCCCCAGCATTTT
CDR3 protein: CASSFGGFSNQPQHF
CDR3 length: 15
D gene: NA
clone size: NA
V gene: TRBV27
J gene: TRBJ1-5

CDR3 DNA: TGCGCCAGCAGCCAAGGCGCCGAAGCTTTCTTT
CDR3 protein: CASSQGAEAFF
CDR3 length: 11
D gene: NA
clone size: few
V gene: TRBV4-1
J gene: TRBJ1-1

CDR3 DNA: TGTGCCAGCAGTCGGCTTGGTGCCTACAATGAGCAGTTCTTC
CDR3 protein: CASSRLGAYNEQFF
CDR3 length: 14
D gene: NA
clone size: NA
V gene: TRBV6-4
J gene: TRBJ2-1

CDR3 DNA: TGTGCCAGCTCGCCACAAGGGGGCGCTGAAGCTTTCTTT
CDR3 protein: CASSPQGGAEAFF
CDR3 length: 13
D gene: TRBD1
clone size: once
V gene: TRBV18
J gene: TRBJ1-1

CDR3 DNA: TGTGCCAGCAGCCCCTTGGGGGGCATTCAGCCCCAGCATTTT
CDR3 protein: CASSPLGGIQPQHF
CDR3 length: 14
D gene: NA
clone size: NA
V gene: TRBV6-5
J gene: TRBJ1-5

CDR3 DNA: TGTGCCAGCAGCTTAGGCTCGGGAAACACCATATATTTT
CDR3 protein: CASSLGSGNTIYF
CDR3 length: 13
D gene: NA
clone size: NA
V gene: TRBV13
J gene: TRBJ1-3

CDR3 DNA: TGCGCCAGCAGCTTGGGGGCGGGAGACGGTGATGAGCAGTTCTTC
CDR3 protein: CASSLGAGDGDEQFF
CDR3 length: 15
D gene: TRBD2
clone size: once
V gene: TRBV5-1
J gene: TRBJ2-1

CDR3 DNA: TGTGCCAGTAGTTGGGGGGGGATCTATGAGCAGTTCTTC
CDR3 protein: CASSWGGIYEQFF
CDR3 length: 13
D gene: TRBD2
clone size: once
V gene: TRBV19
J gene: TRBJ2-1

CDR3 DNA: TGTGCCAGCAGCGTAGGAGGAGATATCTCCTACGAGCAGTACTTC
CDR3 protein: CASSVGGDISYEQYF
CDR3 length: 15
D gene: NA
clone size: NA
V gene: TRBV9
J gene: TRBJ2-7

CDR3 DNA: TGTGCCAGCAGCTTAGTAGGGACCACAGATACGCAGTATTTT
CDR3 protein: CASSLVGTTDTQYF
CDR3 length: 14
D gene: NA
clone size: NA
V gene: TRBV13
J gene: TRBJ2-3

CDR3 DNA: TGTGCCAGCAGCTTACGGGGGAGTTCGGAGACCCAGTACTTC
CDR3 protein: CASSLRGSSETQYF
CDR3 length: 14
D gene: NA
clone size: NA
V gene: TRBV7-6
J gene: TRBJ2-5

CDR3 DNA: TGTGCCAGCAGCTTTGCTAGCCTCAATCAGCCCCAGCATTTT
CDR3 protein: CASSFASLNQPQHF
CDR3 length: 14
D gene: NA
clone size: NA
V gene: TRBV5-5
J gene: TRBJ1-5

CDR3 DNA: TGTGCCAGTAGAGCGCGGGGGGCCGGGGAGCAGTTCTTC
CDR3 protein: CASRARGAGEQFF
CDR3 length: 13
D gene: TRBD2
clone size: once
V gene: TRBV19
J gene: TRBJ2-1

CDR3 DNA: TGTGCCAGCAGCTCCCGAGCGGGAGCTTTAACCGGGGAGCTGTTTTTT
CDR3 protein: CASSSRAGALTGELFF
CDR3 length: 16
D gene: TRBD2
clone size: NA
V gene: TRBV7-9
J gene: TRBJ2-2

CDR3 DNA: TGTGCCAGCAGTCCCCTCCCCGGTAATGGCTACACCTTC
CDR3 protein: CASSPLPGNGYTF
CDR3 length: 13
D gene: NA
clone size: once
V gene: TRBV27
J gene: TRBJ1-2

CDR3 DNA: TGTGCCAGCAGTCCCCGGGACACGTACACCGGGGAGCTGTTTTTT
CDR3 protein: CASSPRDTYTGELFF
CDR3 length: 15
D gene: NA
clone size: NA
V gene: TRBV6-6
J gene: TRBJ2-2

CDR3 DNA: TGCGCCAGCAGCTTGGCCGGAAACGAGCAGTTCTTC
CDR3 protein: CASSLAGNEQFF
CDR3 length: 12
D gene: NA
clone size: NA
V gene: TRBV5-1
J gene: TRBJ2-1

CDR3 DNA: TGTGCCAGCAGAGGGGAGAGCTCCTATAATTCACCCCTCCACTTT
CDR3 protein: CASRGESSYNSPLHF
CDR3 length: 15
D gene: NA
clone size: NA
V gene: TRBV7-6
J gene: TRBJ1-6

CDR3 DNA: TGTGCCAGCAGTGAGCGGGTTACTTATAACTATGGCTACACCTTC
CDR3 protein: CASSERVTYNYGYTF
CDR3 length: 15
D gene: NA
clone size: NA
V gene: TRBV6-1
J gene: TRBJ1-2

CDR3 DNA: TGTGCCAGCAGCCCCGAGACAGGAGCCTACGAGCAGTACTTC
CDR3 protein: CASSPETGAYEQYF
CDR3 length: 14
D gene: NA
clone size: NA
V gene: TRBV5-4
J gene: TRBJ2-7

CDR3 DNA: TGTGCCAGCAGCTTACAGGGGAACTACGAGCAGTACTTC
CDR3 protein: CASSLQGNYEQYF
CDR3 length: 13
D gene: NA
clone size: NA
V gene: TRBV7-9
J gene: TRBJ2-7

CDR3 DNA: TGCGCCACCCCTGGGGACAGGAGGAACGGCTACACCTTC
CDR3 protein: CATPGDRRNGYTF
CDR3 length: 13
D gene: TRBD1
clone size: NA
V gene: TRBV10-1
J gene: TRBJ1-2

CDR3 DNA: TGCGCCAGCAGTTTGGGACTAGCGGACAATGAGCAGTTCTTC
CDR3 protein: CASSLGLADNEQFF
CDR3 length: 14
D gene: TRBD2
clone size: NA
V gene: TRBV10-1
J gene: TRBJ2-1

CDR3 DNA: TGTGCCAGCAGTTACTCCCTAGCGGGAGGGCCCGAGCAGTACTTC
CDR3 protein: CASSYSLAGGPEQYF
CDR3 length: 15
D gene: TRBD2
clone size: NA
V gene: TRBV6-5
J gene: TRBJ2-7

CDR3 DNA: TGTGCCAGCAGCTCAAGCGCGGAGGGAGCTAACTATGGCTACACCTTC
CDR3 protein: CASSSSAEGANYGYTF
CDR3 length: 16
D gene: NA
clone size: few
V gene: TRBV7-9
J gene: TRBJ1-2

CDR3 DNA: TGCGCCAGCGCCGGACTAGCGGGGGCTACTAGCACAGATACGCAGTATTTT
CDR3 protein: CASAGLAGATSTDTQYF
CDR3 length: 17
D gene: TRBD2
clone size: NA
V gene: TRBV10-1
J gene: TRBJ2-3

CDR3 DNA: TGTGCCAGCAGCTCGGGACAGGGAAACACTGAAGCTTTCTTT
CDR3 protein: CASSSGQGNTEAFF
CDR3 length: 14
D gene: TRBD1
clone size: NA
V gene: TRBV7-9
J gene: TRBJ1-1

CDR3 DNA: TGTGCCAGCAGCTTGGAGGCCCCCGGGGATCTCAGTGAGCAGTTCTTC
CDR3 protein: CASSLEAPGDLSEQFF
CDR3 length: 16
D gene: NA
clone size: NA
V gene: TRBV5-6
J gene: TRBJ2-1

CDR3 DNA: TGCGCCAGCAGCCAAGGATCTGGGCGGGATACGCAGTATTTT
CDR3 protein: CASSQGSGRDTQYF
CDR3 length: 14
D gene: NA
clone size: NA
V gene: TRBV4-3
J gene: TRBJ2-3

CDR3 DNA: TGTGCCATCAGTGAGTCTTTAGAGGGGATGAGCTATGGCTACACCTTC
CDR3 protein: CAISESLEGMSYGYTF
CDR3 length: 16
D gene: NA
clone size: NA
V gene: TRBV10-3
J gene: TRBJ1-2

CDR3 DNA: TGTGCCAGCAGTTACGGCCAAGGGGAGGCCTACAATGAGCAGTTCTTC
CDR3 protein: CASSYGQGEAYNEQFF
CDR3 length: 16
D gene: NA
clone size: NA
V gene: TRBV6-6
J gene: TRBJ2-1

CDR3 DNA: TGTGCCAGCTGGACAGGGACCATAGCCACTGAAGCTTTCTTT
CDR3 protein: CASWTGTIATEAFF
CDR3 length: 14
D gene: TRBD1
clone size: NA
V gene: TRBV2
J gene: TRBJ1-1

CDR3 DNA: TGTGCCAGCATTCCGACACCCGAAGCTTTCTTT
CDR3 protein: CASIPTPEAFF
CDR3 length: 11
D gene: NA
clone size: NA
V gene: TRBV6-1
J gene: TRBJ1-1

CDR3 DNA: TGCGCCAGCAGCCCGGGACAGCGACCTAAAAGCAATCAGCCCCAGCATTTT
CDR3 protein: CASSPGQRPKSNQPQHF
CDR3 length: 17
D gene: TRBD1
clone size: once
V gene: TRBV5-1
J gene: TRBJ1-5

CDR3 DNA: TGTGCCAGCAGCTTAGGCGGGGGGGTGTCCACAGATACGCAGTATTTT
CDR3 protein: CASSLGGGVSTDTQYF
CDR3 length: 16
D gene: TRBD2
clone size: NA
V gene: TRBV11-3
J gene: TRBJ2-3

CDR3 DNA: TGTGCCAGCAGGGGTGGGTATGAGGATGGAAGCACAGATACGCAGTATTTT
CDR3 protein: CASRGGYEDGSTDTQYF
CDR3 length: 17
D gene: NA
clone size: NA
V gene: TRBV9
J gene: TRBJ2-3

CDR3 DNA: TGCAGCGTTGAAGGTTTCCGGGACGGACCATACAATGAGCAGTTCTTC
CDR3 protein: CSVEGFRDGPYNEQFF
CDR3 length: 16
D gene: NA
clone size: NA
V gene: TRBV29-1
J gene: TRBJ2-1

CDR3 DNA: TGTGCCAGCAGTGACGCTCAGCGGGGGGCCTGGAATGAGCAGTTCTTC
CDR3 protein: CASSDAQRGAWNEQFF
CDR3 length: 16
D gene: TRBD2
clone size: NA
V gene: TRBV2
J gene: TRBJ2-1

CDR3 DNA: TGTGCCAGCAGCCCTAGCGAGGGAGGCGGTGAAAAACTGTTTTTT
CDR3 protein: CASSPSEGGGEKLFF
CDR3 length: 15
D gene: NA
clone size: NA
V gene: TRBV7-9
J gene: TRBJ1-4

CDR3 DNA: TGCGCCAGCAGCCAAATAGCGAGCTCCTACAATGAGCAGTTCTTC
CDR3 protein: CASSQIASSYNEQFF
CDR3 length: 15
D gene: NA
clone size: NA
V gene: TRBV4-3
J gene: TRBJ2-1

CDR3 DNA: TGTGCCACCATACTGGGACTCGATTCACCCCTCCACTTT
CDR3 protein: CATILGLDSPLHF
CDR3 length: 13
D gene: NA
clone size: few
V gene: TRBV6-5
J gene: TRBJ1-6

CDR3 DNA: TGTGCCAGTAGCATCCTCAGTACACACAATGAGCAGTTCTTC
CDR3 protein: CASSILSTHNEQFF
CDR3 length: 14
D gene: NA
clone size: few
V gene: TRBV19
J gene: TRBJ2-1

CDR3 DNA: TGTGCCAGCAGTTACCAAGGGGCCCTCAGTGGGGCTGAAGCTTTCTTT
CDR3 protein: CASSYQGALSGAEAFF
CDR3 length: 16
D gene: NA
clone size: NA
V gene: TRBV6-5
J gene: TRBJ1-1

CDR3 DNA: TGTGCCAGCAGCGTAGCTCCAAGGGAGAACTATGGCTACACCTTC
CDR3 protein: CASSVAPRENYGYTF
CDR3 length: 15
D gene: NA
clone size: NA
V gene: TRBV9
J gene: TRBJ1-2